This record covers a single TCR beta chain. This table comes from immunoSEQ multiplex PCR, and its TCRdb copy is limited to in-frame clones, with some not included. The sample contains 250,000 or so clones, about 90% of which appear only once. Germline V gene sequence: CDR1 MNHEY, CDR2 SMNVEV (reference sequence). The CDR3 sequence is 14 residues long. V dropped 6 bases and J dropped 5 bases, with 16 bases sitting between them. The entry originates in a study of blood T cell repertoires in COVID-19. Looking at the study overall: Nucleic acid was either cDNA or gDNA, and it came from T cells, B-cell-depleted T cells, or PBMCs.

Patients from Seattle were sampled longitudinally, starting during active infection. The clonotype comes from a man aged 25 to 45 with COVID-19, enrolled during active disease. Material: peripheral blood. The chain carries TRBV27 and TRBJ1-1; D unclear. The CDR3 sequence: CASRPGRVQTEAFF. CDR3 sequence (DNA): TGTGCCAGCAGGCCCGGGAGGGTACAGACTGAAGCTTTCTTT.